These T cell receptor beta chains were read from a single sample in a study of blood T cell repertoires in COVID-19. Sequencing used immunoSEQ multiplex PCR; TCRdb keeps in-frame clones, though not all of them. The sample contains fewer than 200,000 clones, roughly 82% of which appear only once. Sequencing was done on a sample of peripheral blood. The receptors were gathered from a woman between 70 and 85 years old with acute or convalescent COVID-19. Both conserved end residues are part of each CDR3. D genes are given only for firm matches. Clone sizes are given selectively: once, few, many, or a class where the clone is expanded.

D gene: TRBD1; clone size: NA; J gene: TRBJ1-5; V gene: TRBV5-1; CDR3 protein: CASSLGQGYQPQHF; CDR3 DNA: TGCGCCAGCAGCTTGGGACAGGGGTATCAGCCCCAGCATTTT
D gene: TRBD1; clone size: NA; J gene: TRBJ2-7; V gene: TRBV13; CDR3 protein: CASSPRTGIYEQYF; CDR3 DNA: TGTGCCAGCAGCCCCCGGACAGGAATCTACGAGCAGTACTTC
D gene: NA; clone size: NA; J gene: TRBJ2-2; V gene: TRBV30; CDR3 protein: CAWARGTGELFF; CDR3 DNA: TGTGCCTGGGCTAGAGGGACCGGGGAGCTGTTTTTT
D gene: TRBD1; clone size: NA; J gene: TRBJ1-5; V gene: TRBV5-5; CDR3 protein: CASSFGTGVGQPQHF; CDR3 DNA: TGTGCCAGCAGCTTTGGGACAGGGGTGGGTCAGCCCCAGCATTTT
D gene: TRBD2; clone size: NA; J gene: TRBJ2-5; V gene: TRBV5-8; CDR3 protein: CASSPPGLAGGGETQYF; CDR3 DNA: TGTGCCAGCAGCCCACCGGGACTAGCGGGAGGCGGAGAGACCCAGTACTTC
D gene: TRBD1; clone size: NA; J gene: TRBJ2-3; V gene: TRBV28; CDR3 protein: CASSRTGLGTTDTQYF; CDR3 DNA: TGTGCCAGCAGTCGGACAGGGCTCGGAACAACAGATACGCAGTATTTT
D gene: NA; clone size: once; J gene: TRBJ2-7; V gene: TRBV28; CDR3 protein: CATPGDSYEQYF; CDR3 DNA: TGTGCCACCCCAGGGGACTCCTACGAGCAGTACTTC
D gene: TRBD2; clone size: few; J gene: TRBJ2-1; V gene: TRBV6-7; CDR3 protein: CASSQLAVTWNEQFF; CDR3 DNA: TGTGCCAGCAGCCAACTAGCGGTGACGTGGAATGAGCAGTTCTTC
D gene: TRBD1; clone size: once; J gene: TRBJ2-3; V gene: TRBV6-2/TRBV6-3; CDR3 protein: CASSLGQGGDTQYF; CDR3 DNA: TGTGCCAGCAGTTTGGGACAGGGGGGAGATACGCAGTATTTT
D gene: TRBD1; clone size: NA; J gene: TRBJ1-1; V gene: TRBV11-2; CDR3 protein: CASSQRTGWETEAFF; CDR3 DNA: TGTGCCAGCAGCCAGAGGACAGGGTGGGAAACTGAAGCTTTCTTT
D gene: NA; clone size: NA; J gene: TRBJ1-6; V gene: TRBV6-5; CDR3 protein: CAANRDRNSPLHF; CDR3 DNA: TGTGCCGCTAACAGGGACCGTAATTCACCCCTCCACTTT
D gene: NA; clone size: NA; J gene: TRBJ2-2; V gene: TRBV30; CDR3 protein: CAWSVFVGSMGTGELFF; CDR3 DNA: TGTGCCTGGAGTGTTTTTGTCGGGAGTATGGGCACCGGGGAGCTGTTTTTT
D gene: NA; clone size: NA; J gene: TRBJ2-3; V gene: TRBV7-3; CDR3 protein: CASSLMGPDTQYF; CDR3 DNA: TGTGCCAGCAGCTTAATGGGCCCGGATACGCAGTATTTT
D gene: TRBD1; clone size: NA; J gene: TRBJ2-3; V gene: TRBV4-3; CDR3 protein: CASSQTGTGLHTQYF; CDR3 DNA: TGCGCCAGCAGCCAGACCGGGACAGGGCTGCATACGCAGTATTTT
D gene: TRBD2; clone size: NA; J gene: TRBJ2-3; V gene: TRBV7-2; CDR3 protein: CASSLNGGAKDTQYF; CDR3 DNA: TGTGCCAGCAGCTTAAACGGGGGGGCTAAAGATACGCAGTATTTT
D gene: TRBD1; clone size: NA; J gene: TRBJ1-1; V gene: TRBV12-3/TRBV12-4; CDR3 protein: CASSLVPRVQGAF; CDR3 DNA: TGTGCCAGCAGTTTGGTCCCGCGCGTCCAGGGGGCCTTT
D gene: NA; clone size: NA; J gene: TRBJ2-5; V gene: TRBV19; CDR3 protein: CASSIPPLETQYF; CDR3 DNA: TGTGCCAGTAGTATCCCTCCGTTAGAGACCCAGTACTTC
D gene: TRBD1; clone size: NA; J gene: TRBJ1-2; V gene: TRBV27; CDR3 protein: CASSRDRELEAYGYTF; CDR3 DNA: TGTGCCAGCAGTCGGGACAGGGAACTTGAGGCCTATGGCTACACCTTC
D gene: NA; clone size: NA; J gene: TRBJ1-2; V gene: TRBV10-3; CDR3 protein: CAISGGGRNYGYTF; CDR3 DNA: TGTGCCATCAGTGGGGGGGGCAGGAACTATGGCTACACCTTC
D gene: NA; clone size: NA; J gene: TRBJ2-3; V gene: TRBV7-2; CDR3 protein: CASSLRRGADTQYF; CDR3 DNA: TGTGCCAGCAGCCTCCGGAGGGGAGCAGATACGCAGTATTTT
D gene: NA; clone size: NA; J gene: TRBJ2-1; V gene: TRBV2; CDR3 protein: CASRQGFDEQFF; CDR3 DNA: TGTGCCAGCAGACAGGGTTTCGATGAGCAGTTCTTC
D gene: TRBD1; clone size: NA; J gene: TRBJ1-1; V gene: TRBV28; CDR3 protein: CASSPGQAEAFF; CDR3 DNA: TGTGCCAGCAGCCCCGGACAGGCTGAAGCTTTCTTT
D gene: TRBD1; clone size: NA; J gene: TRBJ2-7; V gene: TRBV6-5; CDR3 protein: CASRETGPEQYF; CDR3 DNA: TGTGCCAGCAGGGAGACAGGGCCCGAGCAGTACTTC
D gene: TRBD2; clone size: few; J gene: TRBJ2-2; V gene: TRBV30; CDR3 protein: CAWIRGGAGELFF; CDR3 DNA: TGTGCCTGGATTCGCGGGGGGGCCGGGGAGCTGTTTTTT
D gene: TRBD1; clone size: NA; J gene: TRBJ1-1; V gene: TRBV7-9; CDR3 protein: CASRSNRGLNTEAFF; CDR3 DNA: TGTGCCAGCAGGTCTAACAGGGGCCTGAACACTGAAGCTTTCTTT
D gene: NA; clone size: NA; J gene: TRBJ2-1; V gene: TRBV7-2; CDR3 protein: CASSLVGTAQFF; CDR3 DNA: TGTGCCAGCAGCTTAGTGGGGACTGCTCAGTTCTTC
D gene: TRBD1; clone size: NA; J gene: TRBJ1-2; V gene: TRBV7-6; CDR3 protein: CASSLQGVGSYGYTF; CDR3 DNA: TGTGCCAGCAGCTTACAGGGGGTCGGGAGCTATGGCTACACCTTC